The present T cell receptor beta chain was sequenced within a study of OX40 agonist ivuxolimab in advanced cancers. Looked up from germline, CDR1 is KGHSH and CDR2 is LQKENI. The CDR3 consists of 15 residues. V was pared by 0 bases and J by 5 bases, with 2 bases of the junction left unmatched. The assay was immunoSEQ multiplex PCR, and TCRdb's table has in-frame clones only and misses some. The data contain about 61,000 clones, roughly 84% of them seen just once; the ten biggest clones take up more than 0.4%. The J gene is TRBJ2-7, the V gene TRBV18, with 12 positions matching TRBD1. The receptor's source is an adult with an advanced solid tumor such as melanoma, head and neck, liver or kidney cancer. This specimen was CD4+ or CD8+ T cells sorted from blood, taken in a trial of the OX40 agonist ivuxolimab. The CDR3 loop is CASSPPGQGAHEQYF. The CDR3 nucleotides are TGTGCCAGCTCACCACCGGGACAGGGGGCCCACGAGCAGTACTTC.